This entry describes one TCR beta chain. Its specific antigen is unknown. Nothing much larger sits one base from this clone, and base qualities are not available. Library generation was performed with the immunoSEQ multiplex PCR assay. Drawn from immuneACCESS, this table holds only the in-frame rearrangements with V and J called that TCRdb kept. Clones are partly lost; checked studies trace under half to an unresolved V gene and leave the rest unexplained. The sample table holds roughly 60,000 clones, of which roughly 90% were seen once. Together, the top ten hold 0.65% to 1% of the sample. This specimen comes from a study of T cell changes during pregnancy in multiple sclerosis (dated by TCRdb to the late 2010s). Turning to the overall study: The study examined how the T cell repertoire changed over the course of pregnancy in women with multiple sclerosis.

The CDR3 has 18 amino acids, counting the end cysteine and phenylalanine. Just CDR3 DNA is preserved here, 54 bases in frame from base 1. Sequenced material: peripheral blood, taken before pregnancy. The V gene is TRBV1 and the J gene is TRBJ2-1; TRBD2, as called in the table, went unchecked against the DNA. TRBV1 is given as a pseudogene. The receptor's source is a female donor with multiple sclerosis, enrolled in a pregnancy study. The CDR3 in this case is CTSRRNLAGGSSYNEQFF. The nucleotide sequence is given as TGCACCAGCAGACGAAACCTAGCGGGGGGAAGCTCCTACAATGAGCAGTTCTTC.